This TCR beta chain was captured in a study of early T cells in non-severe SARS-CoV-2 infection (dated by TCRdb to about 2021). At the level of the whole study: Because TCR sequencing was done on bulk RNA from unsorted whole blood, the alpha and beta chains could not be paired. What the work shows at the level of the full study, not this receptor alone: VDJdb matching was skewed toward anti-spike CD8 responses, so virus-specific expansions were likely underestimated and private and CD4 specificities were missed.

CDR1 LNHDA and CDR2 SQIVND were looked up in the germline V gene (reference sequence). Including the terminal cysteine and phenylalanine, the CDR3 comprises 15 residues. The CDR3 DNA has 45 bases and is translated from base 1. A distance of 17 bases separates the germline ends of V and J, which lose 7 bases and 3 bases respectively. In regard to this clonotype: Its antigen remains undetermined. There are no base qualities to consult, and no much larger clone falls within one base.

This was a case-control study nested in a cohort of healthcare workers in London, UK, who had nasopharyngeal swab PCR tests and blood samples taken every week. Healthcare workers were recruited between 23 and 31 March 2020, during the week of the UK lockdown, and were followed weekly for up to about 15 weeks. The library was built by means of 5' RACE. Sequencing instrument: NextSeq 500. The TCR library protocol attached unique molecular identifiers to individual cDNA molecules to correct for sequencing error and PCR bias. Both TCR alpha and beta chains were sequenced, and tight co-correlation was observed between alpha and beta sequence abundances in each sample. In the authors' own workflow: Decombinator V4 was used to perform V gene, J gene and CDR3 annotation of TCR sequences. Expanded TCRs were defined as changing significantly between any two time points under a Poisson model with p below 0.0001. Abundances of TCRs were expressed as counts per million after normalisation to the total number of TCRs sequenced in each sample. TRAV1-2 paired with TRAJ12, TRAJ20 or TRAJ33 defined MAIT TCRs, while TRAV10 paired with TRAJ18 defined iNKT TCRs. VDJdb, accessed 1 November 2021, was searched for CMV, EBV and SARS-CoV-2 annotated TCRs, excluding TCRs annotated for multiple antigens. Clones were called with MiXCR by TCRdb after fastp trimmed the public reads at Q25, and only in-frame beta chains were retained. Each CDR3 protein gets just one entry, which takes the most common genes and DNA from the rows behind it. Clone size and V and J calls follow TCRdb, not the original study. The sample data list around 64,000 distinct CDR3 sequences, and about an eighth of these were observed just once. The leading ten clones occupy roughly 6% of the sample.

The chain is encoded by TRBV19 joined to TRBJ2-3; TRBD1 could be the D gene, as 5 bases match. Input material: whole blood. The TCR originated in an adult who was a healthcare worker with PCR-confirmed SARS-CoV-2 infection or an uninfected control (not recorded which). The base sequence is TGTGCCAGTAAAATTCAGGGTCTATCGACAGATACGCAGTATTTT. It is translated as CASKIQGLSTDTQYF.